These 30 T cell receptor beta chains were all obtained from the same sample, sequenced in a study of blood T cell repertoires in COVID-19. The assay was immunoSEQ multiplex PCR, and TCRdb's table has in-frame clones only and misses some. Here the sample spans 200,000 to 300,000 clones, more than 85% being singletons. Source material: peripheral blood. Source of these receptors: a person between 18 and 30 years old with COVID-19, enrolled during active disease.

J is TRBJ2-3 and V is TRBV6-5; tentative D call: TRBD2 (6 bases). V was trimmed by 6 bases and J by 3 bases, leaving 16 bases between them. From germline, CDR1 is MNHEY and CDR2 SVGAGI. This CDR3 region has 15 residues. The CDR3 loop reads CASSLGGTATDTQYF. The CDR3, as DNA: TGTGCCAGCAGCCTAGGCGGGACCGCAACAGATACGCAGTATTTT.

This rearrangement joins TRBV15 to TRBJ2-7; maybe TRBD1 (5 bases). V shed 0 bases and J shed 1 base, with 7 bases lying between them. Germline V lookup: CDR1 LNHNV, CDR2 YYDKDF (reference sequence). CDR3 length: 14 residues. The CDR3 here is CATSREPGSYEQYF. CDR3 DNA sequence: TGTGCCACCAGCAGAGAACCAGGGTCCTACGAGCAGTACTTC.

This clone occurred a few times. This CDR3 reads CASARGFGEQYF. CDR3 nucleotide sequence: TGTGCCAGCGCCCGGGGTTTTGGCGAGCAGTACTTC. The chain combines TRBV7-9 with TRBJ2-7, with TRBD2 as a possible D gene (5 bases). CDR1 and CDR2 from the germline V gene are SEHNR and FQNEAQ (reference sequence). Trimming removed 8 bases at V and 6 bases at J, with 14 bases between. The CDR3 contains 12 residues.

This sequence joins TRBV7-8 and TRBJ2-4; possibly TRBD1 for D (6 bases). Germline-derived CDR1 and CDR2 are SGHVS and FQNEAQ. Trimming took off 2 bases at V and 1 base at J, with 15 bases between the two ends. CDR3 length: 17 residues. The CDR3 region has the DNA TGTGCCAGCAGCTTAATAGTCGCAGGGGAGGCCAAAAACATTCAGTACTTC. The encoded protein is CASSLIVAGEAKNIQYF.

The V gene is TRBV3-1 (or the pseudogene TRBV3-2), the J gene TRBJ2-7, with D possibly TRBD2 on 5 matching bases. This CDR3 has 16 residues. Germline V gives CDR1 LGHDT, CDR2 YNNKEL (reference sequence). The V end lost 1 base, the J end lost 3 bases, and 16 bases lay between the germline ends. The CDR3 nucleotides are TGTGCCAGCAGCCAAGGCGGCGGGTTCAAGGTCTACGAGCAGTACTTC. Translation gives CASSQGGGFKVYEQYF.

In its sample, this clone was seen a few times. The chain uses TRBV9 and TRBJ2-7; a weak D match, TRBD1 (6 bases). Germline values: CDR1 SGDLS, CDR2 YYNGEE. The CDR3 extends over 13 amino acids. Trimming took off 4 bases at V and 6 bases at J, with 14 bases between the two ends. As DNA, the CDR3 is TGTGCCAGCAGCATTCAGACAGGCAGCGAGCAGTACTTC. Translating it yields CASSIQTGSEQYF.

The chain is built from TRBV6-5 and TRBJ2-1, with 11 bases that match TRBD2. V gave up 4 bases and J gave up 6 bases; unmatched junction bases: 2. The CDR3 loop spans 14 amino acids. Germline CDR1 is MNHEY and CDR2 is SVGAGI. The CDR3 nucleotides read TGTGCCAGCAGTTCCGGACTAGCGGGCAATGAGCAGTTCTTC. This sequence encodes CASSSGLAGNEQFF.

V is TRBV6-5 and J is TRBJ1-1; D not certain. The CDR3 has 15 amino acids. Trimming pared 0 bases from V and 1 base from J, leaving 9 bases between. CDR1 and CDR2 (germline): MNHEY, SVGAGI. The CDR3 sequence: CASSYSGRGNTEAFF. CDR3 DNA sequence: TGTGCCAGCAGTTACTCAGGTCGCGGGAACACTGAAGCTTTCTTT.

The chain uses TRBV7-9 and TRBJ2-1; 8 bases fit TRBD2. V dropped 6 bases and J dropped 9; count of bases not matched to a gene: 10. This CDR3 is built from 14 residues. Per germline, CDR1 SEHNR and CDR2 FQNEAQ (reference sequence). The CDR3 loop is CASRSGAGDGEQFF. The CDR3 nucleotides are TGTGCCAGCAGGTCCGGAGCGGGAGACGGTGAGCAGTTCTTC.

This rearrangement joins TRBV7-9 to TRBJ2-3; 12 nucleotides agree with TRBD1. CDR1 is SEHNR, CDR2 FQNEAQ, per germline (reference sequence). There are 18 residues in the CDR3. The junction had 5 bases not matched to a gene; V was cut back by 1 base and J by 0 bases. The CDR3 spells CASSLVSGQGASTDTQYF. The DNA for the CDR3 is TGTGCCAGCAGCTTAGTGTCGGGACAGGGGGCCAGCACAGATACGCAGTATTTT. Together with reference TRBV7-9 and TRBJ2-3, the CDR3 gives the full variable domain: DTGVSQNPRHKITKRGQNVTFRCDPISEHNRLYWYRQTLGQGPEFLTYFQNEAQLEKSRLLSDRFSAERPKGSFSTLEIQRTEQGDSAMYLCASSLVSGQGASTDTQYFGPGTRLTVL.

This clone was observed once. The chain carries TRBV6-4 and TRBJ2-5; D is possibly TRBD2 (5 bases). The V end was cut by 4 bases, the J end by 7 bases, with 25 bases between. This CDR3 region has 17 residues. The germline CDR1 and CDR2 sequences are MRHNA and SNTAGT. For the CDR3, the DNA is TGTGCCAGCAGTGCCTTTGAGGAGACTAACTCATGGCCGACCCAGTACTTC. This codes for CASSAFEETNSWPTQYF.

The chain carries TRBV6-5 and TRBJ1-5; D is unresolved. V was trimmed by 7 bases and J by 2 bases, leaving 9 bases between them. CDR3 length: 13 amino acids. Germline CDR1 reads MNHEY; CDR2 reads SVGAGI. CDR3 protein: CASTIRGNQPQHF. The CDR3 nucleotides read TGTGCCAGCACCATCCGGGGCAATCAGCCCCAGCATTTT.

This rearrangement joins TRBV7-2 to TRBJ2-7; 10 bases map to TRBD2. There are 12 residues in the CDR3. The ends lost 3 bases at V and 7 bases at J; junction bases unmatched: 0. The V gene's germline CDR1 is SGHTA and CDR2 FQGNSA. CDR3 nucleotides: TGTGCCAGCAGCTTTAGCGGGAGGGAGCAGTACTTC. Protein sequence: CASSFSGREQYF.

This clone was found a few times. As DNA, the CDR3 is TGTGCCAGCAGTACCCAGGACAGGTTAGACTCACCCCTCCACTTT. It yields the protein CASSTQDRLDSPLHF. The V and J genes are TRBV28 and TRBJ1-6; 7 positions match TRBD1. Germline V gives CDR1 MDHEN, CDR2 SYDVKM. The CDR3 loop spans 15 amino acids. J lost 10 bases, V lost 5 bases, and 11 bases had no gene match.

The CDR3 nucleotides are TGTGCCAGCAGCTCGGGAGGCACTGAAGCTTTCTTT. Protein sequence: CASSSGGTEAFF. The chain has TRBV7-3 and TRBJ1-1; the D is unclear. V shed 4 bases and J shed 4 bases, with 7 bases lying between them. Germline lookup yields CDR1 SGHTA and CDR2 FQGTGA. The CDR3 length is 12 residues.

The chain combines TRBV14 with TRBJ2-7, with 11 bases fitting TRBD2. Germline assignment: CDR1 SGHDN and CDR2 FVKESK. The CDR3 consists of 16 residues. V shed 1 base, J shed 5 bases, and the junction held 7 bases outside the gene matches. CDR3 region: CASSQALLAGVDEQYF. The CDR3 nucleotides read TGTGCCAGCAGCCAAGCATTACTAGCGGGAGTAGACGAGCAGTACTTC.

CDR3 residues: CASYWLGRHSGNTIYF. The CDR3 nucleotides are TGTGCCAGCTACTGGCTGGGGCGCCACTCTGGAAACACCATATATTTT. The rearrangement joins TRBV7-9 to TRBJ1-3; possibly TRBD1 for D (5 bases). The germline CDR1 and CDR2 sequences are SEHNR and FQNEAQ (reference sequence). CDR3 length: 16 residues. The V and J ends lost 8 bases and 0 bases respectively, with 17 bases between them.

The CDR3 sequence is CASSHRTGTTYEQYF. In nucleotides, the CDR3 is TGTGCCAGCAGCCACCGGACAGGAACCACCTACGAGCAGTACTTC. The chain recombines TRBV7-9 with TRBJ2-7; 7 nucleotides line up with TRBD1. The CDR3 runs to 15 residues. The germline V gene encodes CDR1 SEHNR and CDR2 FQNEAQ (reference sequence). Losses at the gene ends were 5 bases for V and 2 bases for J; bases not matched to a gene: 9.

Here the CDR3 reads CASSPQGTGELFF. DNA for the CDR3: TGTGCCAGCAGCCCACAGGGGACCGGGGAGCTGTTTTTT. The chain couples TRBV6-4 to TRBJ2-2, with 7 bases identical to TRBD1. Unmatched junction bases numbered 3, after V lost 6 bases and J lost 5 bases. Looked up from germline, CDR1 is MRHNA and CDR2 is SNTAGT. CDR3 size: 13 residues.

CDR3 bases: TGCGCCAGCAGCGTAGATCTGAACACTGAAGCTTTCTTT. Residues: CASSVDLNTEAFF. The chain is built from TRBV5-1 and TRBJ1-1; D remains ambiguous. Per germline, CDR1 SGHRS and CDR2 YFSETQ. The V gene lost 4 bases and the J gene lost 0 bases, with 7 bases spanning the gap. The CDR3 is 13 residues long.

As for this clone: This CDR3 is also generated by other DNA sequences in the sample. V and J are TRBV5-1 and TRBJ2-5; TRBD2 is a possible D gene (5 bases). This CDR3 is 11 amino acids long. Per germline, CDR1 SGHRS and CDR2 YFSETQ. Trimming cost V 3 bases and J 5 bases, with 5 bases left between them. Here the CDR3 reads CASSSGETQYF. In DNA, the CDR3 is TGCGCCAGCAGCTCGGGGGAGACCCAGTACTTC.

This clone was observed a single time. Different DNA sequences within this sample yield the same CDR3. The chain uses TRBV25-1 and TRBJ2-1; D call uncertain. CDR3 length: 12 amino acids. V lost 2 bases to trimming and J lost 3 bases, with 2 bases between them. Germline-derived CDR1 and CDR2 are MGHDK and SYGVNS. CDR3 bases: TGTGCCAGCAGTGAACTCTACAATGAGCAGTTCTTC. Amino acid sequence: CASSELYNEQFF.

This clone has only one observation. The chain employs TRBV7-7 and TRBJ2-5; D is ambiguous. Per the germline V gene, CDR1 is SSHAT and CDR2 is FNYEAQ (reference sequence). V dropped 4 bases and J dropped 5 bases, with 8 bases sitting between them. The CDR3 runs 12 residues. This CDR3 reads CASSSLAETQYF. CDR3 DNA sequence: TGTGCCAGCAGCTCATTAGCCGAGACCCAGTACTTC.

The chain has TRBV7-6 and TRBJ2-2; D not certain. With 5 bases removed from V and 0 bases from J, the gap between germline ends came to 7 bases. The CDR3 contains 14 residues. CDR1 SGHVS and CDR2 FNYEAQ come from the germline V gene. The CDR3 DNA reads as TGTGCCAGCAGCCCTGTATCGAACACCGGGGAGCTGTTTTTT. Translating it yields CASSPVSNTGELFF.

In its sample, this clone was seen a few times. The CDR3 sequence: CASSETTGEEGYTF. Here the CDR3 DNA reads TGTGCCAGCAGTGAAACTACAGGGGAAGAAGGCTACACCTTC. The chain carries TRBV2 and TRBJ1-2, with 7 bases matching TRBD1. Germline-derived CDR1 and CDR2 are SNHLY and FYNNEI. CDR3 length: 14 residues. With 2 bases clipped from V and 8 bases from J, the junction kept 8 bases outside the gene matches.

Here the CDR3 DNA reads TGTGCCAGCAGCCAAGAAACTAGCGGGAGTCTTAATGAGCAGTTCTTC. This gives the protein CASSQETSGSLNEQFF. This chain uses TRBV4-2 with TRBJ2-1; 11 nucleotides line up with TRBD2. This CDR3 is 16 amino acids long. The V and J ends lost 0 bases and 7 bases, in that order; junction bases with no gene match: 5. Germline V gene lookup returns CDR1 LGHNA and CDR2 YNFKEQ.

The rearrangement uses TRBV5-4 and TRBJ2-5; 11 bases match TRBD2. The CDR3 spans 16 residues. Germline V gives CDR1 SGHNT, CDR2 YYREEE (reference sequence). V lost 1 base, J lost 5 bases, and 7 bases stayed unmatched. CDR3 sequence (DNA): TGTGCCAGCAGCTTGAGGACTAGCGGGTTTGGGGAGACCCAGTACTTC. The encoded protein is CASSLRTSGFGETQYF.

In this sample, this clone turned up once. The chain couples TRBV2 to TRBJ2-7, with 7 bases aligning to TRBD1. The ends lost 8 bases at V and 0 bases at J; junction bases unmatched: 4. CDR3 length: 13 amino acids. CDR1 is SNHLY, CDR2 FYNNEI, per germline. The CDR3, as DNA: TGTGCCAGCGCCCGGGACAGCTCCTACGAGCAGTACTTC. Its translation: CASARDSSYEQYF. The complete variable domain, with remaining parts taken from reference TRBV2 and TRBJ2-7, reads EPEVTQTPSHQVTQMGQEVILRCVPISNHLYFYWYRQILGQKVEFLVSFYNNEISEKSEIFDDQFSVERPDGSNFTLKIRSTKLEDSAMYFCASARDSSYEQYFGPGTRLTVT.

This chain connects TRBV27 to TRBJ2-7, with TRBD1 identical over 9 bases. Germline CDR1 is MNHEY and CDR2 is SMNVEV (reference sequence). V lost 2 bases to trimming and J lost 5 bases; unmatched junction nucleotides: 4. CDR3 length: 14 amino acids. The CDR3 loop is CASSLRDRVHEQYF. The CDR3, as DNA: TGTGCCAGCAGTTTAAGGGACAGGGTACACGAGCAGTACTTC.

V is TRBV19 and J is TRBJ2-7, with D tentatively TRBD1 (6 bases). V was shortened by 8 bases and J by 1 base, with 9 bases between the two germline ends. This CDR3 contains 12 residues. Germline V CDR1 and CDR2: LNHDA, SQIVND (reference sequence). The CDR3 here is CASADSSYEQYF. The CDR3 DNA reads TGTGCCAGTGCGGACAGTTCCTACGAGCAGTACTTC.